This entry describes one T cell receptor beta chain. The sample originates from a study of blood T cell repertoires in COVID-19. From germline, CDR1 is LGHNT and CDR2 FRNRAP. J gave up 4 bases and V 3 bases, and 11 bases lay outside the gene matches. This CDR3 spans 18 amino acids. The table came from immunoSEQ multiplex PCR; TCRdb's copy has only in-frame clones and leaves some out. The sample carries under 200,000 clones, around three quarters recorded once. This chain joins TRBV12-5 and TRBJ2-5, with 13 bases matching TRBD2. Sequencing was performed on PBMCs or T cells enriched from blood (not recorded which). The origin of this receptor is a woman aged 70-85 years in a cohort exposed to, infected with or recovered from COVID-19 (not recorded which). The CDR3 bases are TGTGCTAGTGGTTTCTTTGGCGGGGGACTAGCGGGGCGAGAGACCCAGTACTTC. It yields the protein CASGFFGGGLAGRETQYF. Using reference TRBV12-5 and TRBJ2-5 for the parts outside the CDR3, the full variable domain is DARVTQTPRHKVTEMGQEVTMRCQPILGHNTVFWYRQTMMQGLELLAYFRNRAPLDDSGMPKDRFSAEMPDATLATLKIQPSEPRDSAVYFCASGFFGGGLAGRETQYFGPGTRLLVL.